The clone carrying this T cell receptor beta chain was found many times. What it recognizes is unknown. This specimen belongs to a study of CD8 T cells in ankylosing spondylitis. General study findings and limits: It appeared that ankylosing spondylitis blood was characterized by a TCR beta motif of several highly homologous variants.

The CDR3 spans 15 residues. V was cut by 5 bases and J by 8 bases, with 21 bases left in between. Libraries for TCR beta were made by quantitative 5'-RACE with molecular barcodes. Using its own MiXCR run on the 5' RACE reads, TCRdb lists one record per CDR3 protein. The sample lists approximately 35,000 distinct CDR3 sequences, 8% to 13% occurring once. V usage is TRBV12-3 or TRBV12-4 and J usage is TRBJ1-2; a weak D match, TRBD1 (5 bases). Sequencing used synovial fluid, either unsorted or a sorted T cell fraction (not recorded which). This TCR came from a male donor with ankylosing spondylitis. The CDR3 sequence is CASSPAGVRVQGYTF. The DNA of the CDR3 is TGTGCCAGCAGTCCCGCGGGGGTAAGAGTTCAGGGCTACACCTTC.